The next 11 T cell receptor beta chains were all read from a single sample in a study of cytomegalovirus exposure and HLA in healthy donors. 13 Jbeta primers and 60 Vbeta primers were used for the PCR. TCRdb's copy holds only in-frame clones and misses some; the assay was immunoSEQ multiplex PCR. The sample holds 110,000 to 150,000 clones, roughly 83% seen once. Sequencing used PBMCs. These TCRs come from a female donor in good health and CMV-seronegative.

The chain is built from TRBV7-6 and TRBJ2-1; D possibly corresponds to TRBD1 (5 bases). Germline assignment: CDR1 SGHVS and CDR2 FNYEAQ. The V and J ends lost 2 bases and 8 bases respectively, with 7 bases between them. The CDR3 is 12 amino acids. As DNA, the CDR3 is TGTGCCAGCAGCTTACAAGGGGATGAGCAGTTCTTC. This gives the protein CASSLQGDEQFF.

CDR3 amino acids: CASSRAGDPEYEQYF. The CDR3 nucleotides read TGTGCCAGCAGCCGAGCGGGGGACCCCGAATACGAGCAGTACTTC. The genes are TRBV11-3 and TRBJ2-7, with 8 nucleotides matching TRBD2. Trimming cost V 5 bases and J 4 bases; bases outside gene matches: 10. The CDR3 contains 15 residues. The germline V gene has CDR1 SGHNT and CDR2 YENEEA.

The chain recombines TRBV2 with TRBJ2-1; perhaps TRBD2 as D (6 bases). CDR1 and CDR2 (germline): SNHLY, FYNNEI. The CDR3 totals 15 residues. Trimming pared 8 bases from V and 6 bases from J, leaving 20 bases between. CDR3 in amino acids: CASGGSGGPSNEQFF. The CDR3, as DNA: TGTGCCAGCGGGGGTTCAGGAGGGCCAAGCAATGAGCAGTTCTTC. Full variable domain (remainder filled in from reference TRBV2 and TRBJ2-1): EPEVTQTPSHQVTQMGQEVILRCVPISNHLYFYWYRQILGQKVEFLVSFYNNEISEKSEIFDDQFSVERPDGSNFTLKIRSTKLEDSAMYFCASGGSGGPSNEQFFGPGTRLTVL.

The V and J genes are TRBV9 and TRBJ2-7; 9 nucleotides match TRBD2. V lost 2 bases and J lost 7; bases outside the gene matches: 10. The CDR3 contains 15 residues. Looked up from germline, CDR1 is SGDLS and CDR2 is YYNGEE. CDR3 coding DNA: TGTGCCAGCAGCGTTACCAGTCTAGCGGGGAGAGAGCAGTACTTC. Protein: CASSVTSLAGREQYF. Filled out from reference TRBV9 and TRBJ2-7, the complete variable domain reads DSGVTQTPKHLITATGQRVTLRCSPRSGDLSVYWYQQSLDQGLQFLIQYYNGEERAKGNILERFSAQQFPDLHSELNLSSLELGDSALYFCASSVTSLAGREQYFGPGTRLTVT.

The V gene is TRBV12-5, the J gene TRBJ1-1, with TRBD1 matching 9 bases. This CDR3 is 19 amino acids long. CDR1 LGHNT and CDR2 FRNRAP come from the germline V gene. Trimming at V came to 0 bases and at J to 4 bases, leaving 15 bases not matched to a gene. CDR3 region: CASGLVRGTGIISGTEAFF. In DNA form, the CDR3 reads TGTGCTAGTGGTTTGGTACGTGGGACAGGGATAATTAGCGGCACTGAAGCTTTCTTT.

The rearrangement uses TRBV20-1 and TRBJ2-1; no definite D call. The CDR3 loop spans 10 amino acids. Germline loops: CDR1 DFQATT, CDR2 SNEGSKA (reference sequence). Trimming cost V 6 bases and J 2 bases, with 2 bases left between them. Here the CDR3 reads CSATYNEQFF. The CDR3 bases are TGCAGTGCCACCTACAATGAGCAGTTCTTC.

The chain employs TRBV29-1 and TRBJ2-2; the D gene is possibly TRBD1 (6 bases). The V and J ends lost 7 bases and 1 base respectively, with 13 bases between them. Germline lookup yields CDR1 SQVTM and CDR2 ANQGSEA. This CDR3 contains 14 residues. Here the CDR3 DNA reads TGCAGCGGACGGACAGACATGAACACCGGGGAGCTGTTTTTT. Protein sequence: CSGRTDMNTGELFF.

The chain joins TRBV4-1 to TRBJ1-2; 9 bases agree with TRBD1. The germline gives CDR1 MGHRA, CDR2 YSYEKL. The V and J ends lost 4 bases and 4 bases, in that order; junction bases with no gene match: 7. This CDR3 spans 15 amino acids. CDR3 sequence (DNA): TGCGCCAGCAGCCGAGGAGGACAGGGGAGCTATGGCTACACCTTC. Its protein product is CASSRGGQGSYGYTF.

The gene calls are TRBV6-5 and TRBJ2-2; D not resolved. Trimming removed 4 bases from V and 3 bases from J, with 3 bases in between. This CDR3 has 12 residues. CDR1 and CDR2 from the germline V gene are MNHEY and SVGAGI. The chain's CDR3 is CASSSDTGELFF. The CDR3 DNA follows: TGTGCCAGCAGTTCTGACACCGGGGAGCTGTTTTTT.

The chain uses TRBV7-2 and TRBJ1-2, with unresolved D. Germline lookup yields CDR1 SGHTA and CDR2 FQGNSA. V lost 0 bases and J lost 6, with 5 bases in between. The CDR3 has 12 residues. In DNA, the CDR3 is TGTGCCAGCAGCTTAGCCGAGAATGGCTACACCTTC. It translates to CASSLAENGYTF. Drawing the rest from reference TRBV7-2 and TRBJ1-2, the complete variable domain is GAGVSQSPSNKVTEKGKDVELRCDPISGHTALYWYRQSLGQGLEFLIYFQGNSAPDKSGLPSDRFSAERTGGSVSTLTIQRTQQEDSAVYLCASSLAENGYTFGSGTRLTVV.

J is TRBJ1-5 and V is TRBV28, with 7 bases lining up with TRBD1. V was pared by 9 bases and J by 4 bases, with 9 bases of the junction left unmatched. CDR3 length equals 14 residues. The germline V gene encodes CDR1 MDHEN and CDR2 SYDVKM. The CDR3 region has the DNA TGTGCCAGTCAGATCCGACAGGGTAATCAGCCCCAGCATTTT. Amino acids: CASQIRQGNQPQHF.